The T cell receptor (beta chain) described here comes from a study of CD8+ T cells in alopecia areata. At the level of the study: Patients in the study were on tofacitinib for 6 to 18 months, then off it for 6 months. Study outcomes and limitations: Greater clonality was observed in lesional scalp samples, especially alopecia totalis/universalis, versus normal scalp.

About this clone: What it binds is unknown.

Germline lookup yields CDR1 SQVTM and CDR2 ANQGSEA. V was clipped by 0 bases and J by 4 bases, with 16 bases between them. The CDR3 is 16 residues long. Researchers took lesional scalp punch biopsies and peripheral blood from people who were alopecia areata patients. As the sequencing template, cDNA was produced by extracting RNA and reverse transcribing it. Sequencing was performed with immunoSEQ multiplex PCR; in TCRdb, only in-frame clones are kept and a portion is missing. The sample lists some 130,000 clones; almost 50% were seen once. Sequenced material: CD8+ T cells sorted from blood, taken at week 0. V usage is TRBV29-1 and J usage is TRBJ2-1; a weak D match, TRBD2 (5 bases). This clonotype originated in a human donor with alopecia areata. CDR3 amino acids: CSVEDAGGNLYNEQFF. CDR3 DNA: TGCAGCGTTGAAGATGCTGGAGGTAATCTTTACAATGAGCAGTTCTTC.